This T cell receptor (beta chain) was identified in a study of Ad26.COV2.S vaccination and SARS-CoV-2 variants. Germline CDR1 SGHDT, CDR2 YYEEEE. V was shortened by 1 base and J by 9 bases, with 17 bases between the two germline ends. The CDR3 covers 14 residues. Treatment given: some 20 received Ad26.COV2.S at low or high dose, single or two shots; five or six received placebo; per-sample allocation not given. Specimen acquisition occurred on day 63 following the initial vaccine or placebo injection. Produced via immunoSEQ multiplex PCR; TCRdb's table is partial and in-frame only. The table lists over 400,000 clones, around 91% of them singletons.

The gene calls are TRBV5-6 and TRBJ2-7; D unclear. This receptor was identified in a person between 18 and 59 years old who received the Ad26.COV2.S COVID-19 vaccine or a placebo. Sequenced material: peripheral blood, taken in a trial of Ad26.COV2.S vaccine versus placebo. The CDR3 sequence: CASSLNVPLFAQYF. The CDR3 region has the DNA TGTGCCAGCAGCTTGAACGTGCCCCTCTTCGCGCAGTACTTC.